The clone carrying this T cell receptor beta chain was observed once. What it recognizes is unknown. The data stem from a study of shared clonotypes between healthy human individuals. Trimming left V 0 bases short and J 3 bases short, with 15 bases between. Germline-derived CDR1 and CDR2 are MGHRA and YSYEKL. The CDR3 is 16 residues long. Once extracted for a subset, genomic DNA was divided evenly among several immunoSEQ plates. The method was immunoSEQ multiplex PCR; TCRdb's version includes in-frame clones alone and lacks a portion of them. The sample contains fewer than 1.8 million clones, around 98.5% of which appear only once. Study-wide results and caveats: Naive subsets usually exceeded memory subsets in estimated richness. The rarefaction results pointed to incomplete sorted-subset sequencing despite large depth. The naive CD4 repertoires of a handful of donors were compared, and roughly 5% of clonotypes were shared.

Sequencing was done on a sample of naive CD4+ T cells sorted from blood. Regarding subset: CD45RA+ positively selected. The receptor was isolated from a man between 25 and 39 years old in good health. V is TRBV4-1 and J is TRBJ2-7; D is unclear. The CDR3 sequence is CASSQDLNIWNYEQYF. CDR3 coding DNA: TGCGCCAGCAGCCAAGATCTGAACATATGGAACTACGAGCAGTACTTC.